The 31 T cell receptor beta chains presented below share a single source sample, sequenced in a study of blood T cell repertoires in COVID-19. TCRdb keeps only in-frame clones here, not all; method: immunoSEQ multiplex PCR. The sample includes 200,000 or so clones, around 87% seen only once; the top ten take 3.5%. The sample comprised PBMCs or T cells enriched from blood (not recorded which). These receptor sequences come from a woman between 18 and 30 years old in a cohort exposed to, infected with or recovered from COVID-19 (not recorded which).

The J gene is TRBJ2-7, the V gene TRBV19; 7 nucleotides match TRBD1. Germline-derived CDR1 and CDR2 are LNHDA and SQIVND (reference sequence). The V gene end was trimmed by 4 bases and the J gene end by 3 bases; junction bases not matched to a gene: 6. There are 14 residues in the CDR3. In DNA form, the CDR3 reads TGTGCCAGTAGTAGACGACAGGGTGTCTACGAGCAGTACTTC. This gives the protein CASSRRQGVYEQYF.

The chain's CDR3 is CASSQDPGTNIIYEQYF. In DNA, the CDR3 is TGTGCCAGCAGCCAAGATCCGGGGACAAATATTATCTACGAGCAGTACTTC. J is TRBJ2-7 and V is TRBV3-1 (or the pseudogene TRBV3-2), with a weak D call TRBD1 (6 bases). The CDR3 spans 17 residues. V was clipped by 0 bases and J by 3 bases, with 18 bases between them. CDR1 LGHDT and CDR2 YNNKEL come from the germline V gene (reference sequence).

The rearrangement uses TRBV9 and TRBJ1-2; 9 bases are a match to TRBD1. V lost 3 bases and J lost 7; bases outside the gene matches: 7. Germline CDR1 and CDR2: SGDLS and YYNGEE. This CDR3 region has 14 residues. The CDR3 DNA is TGTGCCAGCAGCGAACAGACAGGGGGTGGTGGCTACACCTTC. Its translation: CASSEQTGGGGYTF. Combining the CDR3 with reference TRBV9 and TRBJ1-2 gives the whole variable domain DSGVTQTPKHLITATGQRVTLRCSPRSGDLSVYWYQQSLDQGLQFLIQYYNGEERAKGNILERFSAQQFPDLHSELNLSSLELGDSALYFCASSEQTGGGGYTFGSGTRLTVV.

V gene TRBV3-1 (or the pseudogene TRBV3-2) combines with J gene TRBJ2-7; 9 positions agree with TRBD1. CDR1 and CDR2 (germline): LGHDT, YNNKEL (reference sequence). The V segment lost 2 bases and the J segment 5 bases; nucleotides outside the gene matches: 22. CDR3 length: 20 residues. CDR3 amino acids: CASSQRPPYPGQGRFDEQYF. CDR3 coding DNA: TGTGCCAGCAGCCAACGCCCCCCTTACCCGGGACAGGGTAGATTCGACGAGCAGTACTTC.

The V call is TRBV5-1, the J call TRBJ2-1; TRBD1 matches at 8 bases. Trimming at V came to 0 bases and at J to 0 bases, leaving 5 bases not matched to a gene. The germline V gene encodes CDR1 SGHRS and CDR2 YFSETQ. The CDR3 loop spans 17 amino acids. The CDR3 protein is CASSLETGASSYNEQFF. Written as DNA, the CDR3 is TGCGCCAGCAGCTTGGAGACAGGGGCAAGCTCCTACAATGAGCAGTTCTTC.

The J gene is TRBJ1-2, the V gene TRBV6-5; 9 bases line up with TRBD1. CDR1 is MNHEY, CDR2 SVGAGI, per germline. The CDR3 is 14 amino acids. V gave up 0 bases and J gave up 7 bases; unmatched junction bases: 3. CDR3 amino acids: CASSYSTGGSGYTF. The DNA for the CDR3 is TGTGCCAGCAGTTACTCAACAGGGGGCTCTGGCTACACCTTC.

V usage is TRBV5-1 and J usage is TRBJ2-1, with D possibly being TRBD1 (6 bases). V was clipped by 3 bases and J by 0 bases, with 16 bases between them. Germline loops: CDR1 SGHRS, CDR2 YFSETQ. This CDR3 region has 17 residues. The CDR3 region is CASSSGGLASSYNEQFF. CDR3 nucleotide sequence: TGCGCCAGCAGCTCTGGGGGCCTTGCTAGCTCCTACAATGAGCAGTTCTTC.

In DNA form, the CDR3 reads TGTGCCAGCAGCCCGGTGGCAGGGGGCCAGGCTAACTATGGCTACACCTTC. Its protein is CASSPVAGGQANYGYTF. This chain links TRBV5-4 with TRBJ1-2; 8 nucleotides match TRBD1. Per germline, CDR1 SGHNT and CDR2 YYREEE (reference sequence). The CDR3 extends over 17 amino acids. V was pared by 4 bases and J by 0 bases, with 11 bases of the junction left unmatched.

The CDR3 loop is CATSTRDFNEQFF. The DNA for the CDR3 is TGTGCCACCAGCACAAGGGACTTCAATGAGCAGTTCTTC. The chain uses TRBV15 and TRBJ2-1; a weak D match, TRBD2 (6 bases). The germline V and J ends were trimmed by 4 bases and 6 bases, with 10 bases remaining between them. The CDR3 consists of 13 residues. The germline V gene encodes CDR1 LNHNV and CDR2 YYDKDF (reference sequence).

This clone was recorded only once. V and J are TRBV12-5 and TRBJ2-3; possibly TRBD2 for D (6 bases). In germline, CDR1 is LGHNT, CDR2 FRNRAP. This CDR3 contains 13 residues. The V end was cut by 0 bases, the J end by 8 bases, with 9 bases between. CDR3 loop: CASGLVRGTTQYF. As DNA, the CDR3 is TGTGCTAGTGGTTTGGTACGCGGGACTACGCAGTATTTT.

This chain connects TRBV27 to TRBJ2-7; 7 bases align to TRBD2. The CDR3 contains 16 residues. V lost 0 bases, J lost 7 bases, and 12 bases stayed unmatched. Germline CDR1 and CDR2: MNHEY and SMNVEV (reference sequence). DNA for the CDR3: TGTGCCAGCAGTTTATCTGGCGGGAGTGCCTCTTGGGAGCAGTACTTC. Its translation: CASSLSGGSASWEQYF.

The CDR3 DNA sequence: TGCGCCAGCAGACTGTCGACAGGGGCAATGGGGCAGTTCTTC. It translates to CASRLSTGAMGQFF. The chain links TRBV4-1 to TRBJ2-1, with 8 nucleotides matching TRBD1. The V gene end was trimmed by 6 bases and the J gene end by 12 bases; junction bases not matched to a gene: 13. The CDR3 totals 14 residues. Germline values: CDR1 MGHRA, CDR2 YSYEKL.

The chain uses TRBV27 and TRBJ2-3; 12 bases are a match to TRBD2. The CDR3 runs to 17 residues. V shed 6 bases and J 0 bases; nucleotides not matched to a gene: 7. From germline, CDR1 is MNHEY and CDR2 SMNVEV (reference sequence). The CDR3 region is CASRTSGGPLSTDTQYF. CDR3 coding DNA: TGTGCCAGCAGAACTAGCGGGGGGCCCCTTAGCACAGATACGCAGTATTTT.

V is TRBV19 and J is TRBJ2-1; 12 bases agree with TRBD2. After removal of 4 bases from V and 6 bases from J, the junction contained 4 bases not matched to a gene. The germline CDR1 and CDR2 sequences are LNHDA and SQIVND (reference sequence). CDR3 size: 15 residues. This chain's CDR3 is CASSTPLAGGNEQFF. CDR3 DNA sequence: TGTGCCAGTAGTACCCCACTAGCGGGGGGCAATGAGCAGTTCTTC.

This clone was counted a single time. The V and J genes are TRBV14 and TRBJ1-4; D unresolved. Germline assignment: CDR1 SGHDN and CDR2 FVKESK. V was shortened by 1 base and J by 1 base, with 10 bases between the two germline ends. This CDR3 spans 16 amino acids. The CDR3 DNA reads TGTGCCAGCAGCCAAGTGGAGGAGAGAACTAATGAAAAACTGTTTTTT. As protein: CASSQVEERTNEKLFF.

The chain carries TRBV12-3 or TRBV12-4 and TRBJ1-6; D call uncertain. This CDR3 has 12 residues. V lost 4 bases to trimming and J lost 7 bases, with 5 bases between them. DNA of the CDR3: TGTGCCAGCAGTTCAGTCAATTCACCCCTCCACTTT. It specifies CASSSVNSPLHF.

This clone showed up just once. The chain has TRBV19 and TRBJ2-7, with D uncertain. CDR1 LNHDA and CDR2 SQIVND come from the germline V gene (reference sequence). CDR3 size: 14 residues. V shed 4 bases and J shed 0 bases, with 10 bases lying between them. The CDR3 is CASSTNSISYEQYF. The CDR3 DNA sequence: TGTGCCAGTAGTACCAACAGCATCTCCTACGAGCAGTACTTC.

This sequence joins TRBV19 and TRBJ1-1; perhaps TRBD1 as D (6 bases). V dropped 6 bases and J dropped 5 bases, with 13 bases sitting between them. This CDR3 is 13 amino acids long. Germline loops: CDR1 LNHDA, CDR2 SQIVND (reference sequence). In DNA form, the CDR3 reads TGTGCCAGTAGGGACACAGGGCAAACTGAAGCTTTCTTT. Encoded protein: CASRDTGQTEAFF.

The chain is built from TRBV19 and TRBJ2-3; TRBD1 agrees at 7 bases. J was trimmed by 1 base and V by 7 bases; bases with no gene match: 2. Germline CDR1 and CDR2: LNHDA and SQIVND (reference sequence). The CDR3 is 13 residues long. The CDR3 nucleotides are TGTGCCAGTAAAACAGGGGGCACAGATACGCAGTATTTT. This translates into CASKTGGTDTQYF. Full variable domain (outside the CDR3, taken from reference TRBV19 and TRBJ2-3): DGGITQSPKYLFRKEGQNVTLSCEQNLNHDAMYWYRQDPGQGLRLIYYSQIVNDFQKGDIAEGYSVSREKKESFPLTVTSAQKNPTAFYLCASKTGGTDTQYFGPGTRLTVL.

The chain uses TRBV7-3 and TRBJ1-3, with a possible D match to TRBD1 (6 bases). CDR1 is SGHTA, CDR2 FQGTGA, per germline. V was pared by 2 bases and J by 1 base, with 9 bases between. The length of the CDR3 is 15 residues. CDR3 residues: CASSLAGASGNTIYF. Here the CDR3 DNA reads TGTGCCAGCAGCTTAGCAGGGGCGTCTGGAAACACCATATATTTT.

This clone was detected once. The V and J genes are TRBV7-9 and TRBJ1-6; 7 positions agree with TRBD1. CDR3 size: 13 residues. Germline loops: CDR1 SEHNR, CDR2 FQNEAQ (reference sequence). V lost 5 bases to trimming and J lost 7 bases; unmatched junction nucleotides: 2. The DNA for the CDR3 is TGTGCCAGCAGCCTGACAGGGAATTCACCCCTCCACTTT. Its protein is CASSLTGNSPLHF.

The sample holds a few counts of this clone. The chain joins TRBV14 to TRBJ1-2; D is unresolved. V was pared by 2 bases and J by 1 base, with 5 bases between. This CDR3 spans 13 amino acids. The germline V gene has CDR1 SGHDN and CDR2 FVKESK. The CDR3 sequence is CASSQSRNYGYTF. CDR3 coding DNA: TGTGCCAGCAGCCAAAGCCGTAACTATGGCTACACCTTC.

The genes are TRBV19 and TRBJ2-2, with 8 bases that match TRBD1. The V gene's germline CDR1 is LNHDA and CDR2 SQIVND (reference sequence). The junction had 5 bases not matched to a gene; V was cut back by 9 bases and J by 5 bases. The CDR3 spans 13 residues. CDR3 amino acids: CASRGPGTGELFF. The CDR3 DNA follows: TGTGCCAGCAGGGGGCCCGGTACCGGGGAGCTGTTTTTT.

This clone was counted between two and nine times. The J gene is TRBJ2-2, the V gene TRBV10-1; 8 positions match TRBD1. The CDR3 spans 13 residues. Germline V gene sequence: CDR1 WNHNN, CDR2 SYGVQD (reference sequence). J gave up 4 bases and V 8 bases, and 3 bases lay outside the gene matches. CDR3: CASPRGRTGELFF. In DNA form, the CDR3 reads TGCGCCAGCCCCAGGGGGCGCACCGGGGAGCTGTTTTTT.

The chain recombines TRBV7-6 with TRBJ1-4; a weak D match, TRBD1 (5 bases). V gave up 2 bases and J gave up 6 bases, with 13 bases separating them. CDR1 SGHVS and CDR2 FNYEAQ come from the germline V gene. The CDR3 loop spans 15 amino acids. CDR3: CASSLRGAGHEKLFF. The CDR3 DNA reads as TGTGCCAGCAGCTTACGTGGGGCAGGGCATGAAAAACTGTTTTTT.

The rearrangement joins TRBV28 to TRBJ2-7, with TRBD1 identical over 9 bases. CDR3 size: 13 residues. Germline-derived CDR1 and CDR2 are MDHEN and SYDVKM. Trimming took 7 bases from V and 3 from J; bases not matched to a gene: 4. Here the CDR3 reads CASIGQGNYEQYF. For the CDR3, the DNA is TGTGCCAGCATTGGACAGGGGAACTACGAGCAGTACTTC.

The chain joins TRBV6-5 to TRBJ1-1, with D tentatively TRBD1 (5 bases). Germline V gene data show CDR1 as MNHEY and CDR2 as SVGAGI. The V end was cut by 6 bases, the J end by 3 bases, with 8 bases between. The CDR3 extends over 12 amino acids. CDR3 DNA sequence: TGTGCCAGCAGCGTCAGGGACACTGAAGCTTTCTTT. This gives the protein CASSVRDTEAFF.

This rearrangement joins TRBV28 to TRBJ1-4; maybe TRBD1 (6 bases). The CDR3 runs to 16 residues. V dropped 6 bases and J dropped 7 bases, with 21 bases sitting between them. Per germline, CDR1 MDHEN and CDR2 SYDVKM. The CDR3 DNA sequence: TGTGCCAGCAGACGGCCCGGGACGCTCAGGGGTGAAAAACTGTTTTTT. Translating it yields CASRRPGTLRGEKLFF.

The chain uses TRBV5-5 and TRBJ2-2, with D possibly TRBD1 on 6 matching bases. The CDR3 covers 15 residues. V was cut by 4 bases and J by 6 bases, with 16 bases left in between. Germline lookup yields CDR1 SGHKS and CDR2 YYEKEE (reference sequence). CDR3 residues: CASSPRGGAPGELFF. In DNA form, the CDR3 reads TGTGCCAGCAGCCCCAGAGGGGGAGCACCCGGGGAGCTGTTTTTT.

The chain recombines TRBV6-5 with TRBJ1-5; TRBD1 matches at 8 bases. Germline V CDR1 and CDR2: MNHEY, SVGAGI. The J segment lost 6 bases and the V segment lost 5 bases, leaving 6 bases of the junction unmatched. The CDR3 is made up of 14 amino acids. The CDR3 region is CASSSGQGSQPQHF. CDR3 DNA: TGTGCCAGCAGTAGTGGACAGGGAAGTCAGCCCCAGCATTTT.

V and J are TRBV5-4 and TRBJ1-2; TRBD1 is a possible D gene (6 bases). The CDR3 runs to 16 residues. V shed 3 bases and J shed 5 bases, with 20 bases lying between them. Germline-derived CDR1 and CDR2 are SGHNT and YYREEE (reference sequence). CDR3 sequence reads: CASSYMGKPRGYGYTF. In nucleotides, the CDR3 is TGTGCCAGCAGCTACATGGGGAAACCCAGGGGTTATGGCTACACCTTC.